The 29 T cell receptor beta chains reported below all come from one sample, sequenced in a study. TCRdb analysed the reads with MiXCR anew, one entry per CDR3 protein. The data contain fewer than 9,000 distinct CDR3 sequences, 32% of them seen just once; the ten biggest clones take up roughly 22%. The specimen sequenced was blood. The receptors here all came from a human donor.

The chain joins TRBV28 to TRBJ2-7; TRBD2 is a possible D gene (6 bases). The CDR3 has 12 residues. The germline gives CDR1 MDHEN, CDR2 SYDVKM. Deletions cut 8 bases from V and 4 bases from J, with 12 bases between. The CDR3 DNA follows: TGTGCCAGCCATGGAGGGAGATACGAGCAGTACTTC. Protein sequence: CASHGGRYEQYF.

This clonotype is medium-sized by share. This chain uses TRBV30 with TRBJ2-1; 9 bases align to TRBD2. Germline V gene data show CDR1 as GTSNPN and CDR2 as SVGIG (reference sequence). V gave up 5 bases and J gave up 8 bases; unmatched junction bases: 10. The CDR3 loop spans 14 amino acids. CDR3 coding DNA: TGTGCCTGGGTGCGACTAGCGGCCGGCGATGAGCAGTTCTTC. Translating it yields CAWVRLAAGDEQFF.

There are a few counts of this clonotype. The chain carries TRBV20-1 and TRBJ2-1; TRBD2 agrees at 7 bases. This CDR3 is built from 14 residues. Germline lookup yields CDR1 DFQATT and CDR2 SNEGSKA (reference sequence). Losses at the gene ends were 5 bases for V and 4 bases for J; bases not matched to a gene: 8. The CDR3 is CSAQRPSGYNEQFF. CDR3 DNA sequence: TGCAGTGCTCAACGGCCTAGCGGTTACAATGAGCAGTTCTTC.

This clonotype is deemed medium-sized. The chain is built from TRBV3-1 and TRBJ1-1; 8 bases agree with TRBD1. The CDR3 covers 14 residues. V lost 5 bases and J lost 1; bases outside the gene matches: 3. Germline V CDR1 and CDR2: LGHDT, YNNKEL (reference sequence). CDR3 sequence reads: CASSTGQANTEAFF. CDR3 in DNA: TGTGCCAGCAGCACGGGACAGGCGAACACTGAAGCTTTCTTT.

The chain has TRBV20-1 and TRBJ2-2; 11 bases are a match to TRBD2. Germline V gene lookup returns CDR1 DFQATT and CDR2 SNEGSKA (reference sequence). V shed 6 bases and J 2 bases; nucleotides not matched to a gene: 2. This CDR3 spans 14 amino acids. CDR3 amino acids: CSARLAGNTGELFF. CDR3 nucleotides: TGCAGTGCGCGACTAGCGGGAAACACCGGGGAGCTGTTTTTT.

The rearrangement joins TRBV29-1 to TRBJ2-6; the D gene is possibly TRBD1 (6 bases). From germline, CDR1 is SQVTM and CDR2 ANQGSEA. V was cut by 2 bases and J by 4 bases, with 12 bases left in between. This CDR3 has 15 amino acids. CDR3: CSVERGFLGANVLTF. The CDR3 DNA sequence: TGCAGCGTTGAAAGGGGGTTCTTGGGGGCCAACGTCCTGACTTTC.

The rearrangement joins TRBV29-1 to TRBJ1-5; TRBD1 might be the D (6 bases). Germline V gene lookup returns CDR1 SQVTM and CDR2 ANQGSEA. V dropped 6 bases and J dropped 7 bases, with 10 bases sitting between them. This CDR3 contains 11 residues. The CDR3 reads CSVFGQQPQHF. The CDR3 nucleotides read TGCAGCGTCTTTGGACAGCAGCCCCAGCATTTT.

This clonotype appeared many times. This rearrangement joins TRBV18 to TRBJ1-1; possibly TRBD1 for D (5 bases). V was trimmed by 3 bases and J by 4 bases, leaving 18 bases between them. The germline V gene has CDR1 KGHSH and CDR2 LQKENI. The CDR3 covers 16 residues. CDR3 nucleotides: TGTGCCAGCTCACCGTTCCATGGGGGAGGGAGCACTGAAGCTTTCTTT. Translated, it gives CASSPFHGGGSTEAFF.

The chain is built from TRBV18 and TRBJ2-1; 10 nucleotides match TRBD1. V dropped 2 bases and J dropped 3; count of bases not matched to a gene: 7. In germline, CDR1 is KGHSH, CDR2 LQKENI. This CDR3 has 17 amino acids. CDR3 sequence: CASSPIQGDRGYNEQFF. DNA of the CDR3: TGTGCCAGCTCACCAATTCAAGGGGACAGGGGCTACAATGAGCAGTTCTTC. Full variable domain (outside the CDR3, taken from reference TRBV18 and TRBJ2-1): NAGVMQNPRHLVRRRGQEARLRCSPMKGHSHVYWYRQLPEEGLKFMVYLQKENIIDESGMPKERFSAEFPKEGPSILRIQQVVRGDSAAYFCASSPIQGDRGYNEQFFGPGTRLTVL.

The rearrangement links TRBV4-2 to TRBJ2-1, with 8 bases identical to TRBD1. CDR1 is LGHNA and CDR2 is YNFKEQ in the germline V gene. J was trimmed by 9 bases and V by 0 bases; bases with no gene match: 10. CDR3 length: 16 amino acids. In DNA form, the CDR3 reads TGTGCCAGCAGCCAAGATCGGGGGACAGGAGGTTTTGAGCAGTTCTTC. It codes for CASSQDRGTGGFEQFF.

This clonotype is judged medium-sized. The chain couples TRBV29-1 to TRBJ1-2; D may be TRBD1 (5 bases). The CDR3 contains 11 residues. Trimming left V 7 bases short and J 2 bases short, with 8 bases between. Germline V gene data show CDR1 as SQVTM and CDR2 as ANQGSEA. Written as DNA, the CDR3 is TGCAGCGGCAGGGACAACTATGGCTACACCTTC. It yields the protein CSGRDNYGYTF. Full variable domain (missing parts from reference TRBV29-1 and TRBJ1-2): SAVISQKPSRDICQRGTSLTIQCQVDSQVTMMFWYRQQPGQSLTLIATANQGSEATYESGFVIDKFPISRPNLTFSTLTVSNMSPEDSSIYLCSGRDNYGYTFGSGTRLTVV.

This clonotype counts as medium-sized. J is TRBJ2-1 and V is TRBV29-1; 10 nucleotides agree with TRBD2. This CDR3 has 17 amino acids. Unmatched junction bases numbered 12, after V lost 4 bases and J lost 3 bases. The germline CDR1 and CDR2 sequences are SQVTM and ANQGSEA. The CDR3 spells CSVGTSLAGSLYNEQFF. CDR3 DNA: TGCAGCGTTGGGACATCACTAGCGGGGTCCCTCTACAATGAGCAGTTCTTC.

This clonotype is categorized as medium-sized. The V call is TRBV29-1, the J call TRBJ2-7, with TRBD1 as a possible D gene (5 bases). The CDR3 has 13 residues. V lost 6 bases to trimming and J lost 6 bases, with 18 bases between them. CDR1 SQVTM and CDR2 ANQGSEA come from the germline V gene. The CDR3 sequence: CSVSTVTQGEQYF. The DNA for the CDR3 is TGCAGCGTCTCGACAGTGACTCAAGGCGAGCAGTACTTC.

This clonotype was seen ten or more times. This sequence joins TRBV20-1 and TRBJ2-1, with unresolved D. The length of the CDR3 is 14 residues. Germline V CDR1 and CDR2: DFQATT, SNEGSKA (reference sequence). Deletions cut 6 bases from V and 0 bases from J, with 12 bases between. CDR3 sequence: CSAPDSSSYNEQFF. In nucleotides, the CDR3 is TGCAGTGCCCCTGACTCCAGCTCCTACAATGAGCAGTTCTTC.

This chain joins TRBV30 and TRBJ1-2; no clear D. The CDR3 covers 14 residues. The V end lost 6 bases, the J end lost 4 bases, and 18 bases lay between the germline ends. Germline V gene sequence: CDR1 GTSNPN, CDR2 SVGIG (reference sequence). The chain's CDR3 is CACAMEGQVYGYTF. CDR3 nucleotide sequence: TGTGCCTGTGCCATGGAGGGTCAAGTCTATGGCTACACCTTC.

In its sample, this clonotype ranks as medium-sized (0.01 to 0.1%). V is TRBV20-1 and J is TRBJ2-7; D remains ambiguous. V lost 6 bases, J lost 2 bases, and 17 bases lay in between. CDR1 and CDR2 from the germline V gene are DFQATT and SNEGSKA (reference sequence). The CDR3 is 14 amino acids. This chain's CDR3 is CSAVWAPRAYEQYF. The DNA for the CDR3 is TGCAGTGCCGTCTGGGCCCCTCGGGCCTACGAGCAGTACTTC.

Only one count was recorded for this clonotype. CDR3 in DNA: TGTGCCTGGAGTGCACCTCCGTGCTCCTACGAGCAGTACTTC. Translation gives CAWSAPPCSYEQYF. The chain joins TRBV30 to TRBJ2-1, with unresolved D. With the DNA end fitting TRBJ2-7 better, the J assignment may be wrong. Germline V gives CDR1 GTSNPN, CDR2 SVGIG (reference sequence). The CDR3 loop spans 14 amino acids.

The CDR3: CSVEDGYTF. CDR3 nucleotide sequence: TGCAGCGTTGAAGATGGCTACACCTTC. This rearrangement joins TRBV29-1 to TRBJ1-2; D unclear. Germline CDR1 is SQVTM and CDR2 is ANQGSEA. The CDR3 sequence is 9 residues long. V lost 0 bases to trimming and J lost 7 bases, with 0 bases between them.

This clonotype was seen repeatedly, ten times or more. In DNA, the CDR3 is TGTGCCAGCAGCTTAAGTAGAGGGCGACAGACCCAGTACTTC. Encoded protein: CASSLSRGRQTQYF. The V gene is TRBV11-2, the J gene TRBJ2-5; the D gene is possibly TRBD2 (5 bases). V lost 2 bases and J lost 6, with 13 bases in between. This CDR3 is 14 amino acids long. Germline CDR1 reads SGHAT; CDR2 reads FQNNGV.

The chain employs TRBV30 and TRBJ2-7; D may be TRBD2 (6 bases). Germline assignment: CDR1 GTSNPN and CDR2 SVGIG (reference sequence). Trimming shortened V by 2 bases and J by 5 bases, and 7 bases separated the two germline ends. The length of the CDR3 is 11 residues. The CDR3 bases are TGTGCCTGGAGTCGCGGGGACGAGCAGTACTTC. As protein: CAWSRGDEQYF.

Comment on this clonotype: This may stem from a read error, because a much larger clone lies one nucleotide away. The V gene is TRBV7-2, the J gene TRBJ2-1, with 12 bases identical to TRBD2. V trimming: 3 bases; J trimming: 6 bases; junction bases outside the gene matches: 3. The CDR3 consists of 15 residues. Germline CDR1 and CDR2: SGHTA and FQGNSA. The chain's CDR3 is CASSFGTSGFNEQFF. CDR3 in DNA: TGTGCCAGCAGCTTCGGGACTAGCGGGTTCAATGAGCAGTTCTTC.

This clonotype has just a few counts. This chain joins TRBV6-4 and TRBJ2-4; D may be TRBD1 (5 bases). Germline V gene sequence: CDR1 MRHNA, CDR2 SNTAGT. The V end lost 8 bases, the J end lost 5 bases, and 22 bases lay between the germline ends. This CDR3 is built from 16 residues. The CDR3 region has the DNA TGTGCCAGCCGACAGCACCTCCAAGTCTGGGAAAACATTCAGTACTTC. It specifies CASRQHLQVWENIQYF.

This clonotype was counted once. The J gene is TRBJ2-7, the V gene TRBV20-1; tentatively, D is TRBD1 (5 bases). Germline V gene data show CDR1 as DFQATT and CDR2 as SNEGSKA (reference sequence). The CDR3 extends over 13 amino acids. Trimming shortened V by 6 bases and J by 4 bases, and 16 bases separated the two germline ends. CDR3 loop: CSASSFQGYEQYF. CDR3 in DNA: TGCAGTGCCAGCAGTTTCCAGGGTTACGAGCAGTACTTC.

In its sample, this clonotype is medium-sized. This sequence joins TRBV20-1 and TRBJ2-2; no reliable D call. This CDR3 comprises 12 residues. Trimming pared 4 bases from V and 1 base from J, leaving 4 bases between. Germline V gene sequence: CDR1 DFQATT, CDR2 SNEGSKA (reference sequence). CDR3 sequence reads: CSAMRNTGELFF. CDR3 in DNA: TGCAGTGCTATGAGGAACACCGGGGAGCTGTTTTTT.

Relative to its sample, this clonotype is medium-sized. The gene calls are TRBV29-1 and TRBJ1-2; TRBD1 might be the D (6 bases). Trimming removed 5 bases from V and 6 bases from J, with 22 bases in between. The CDR3 has 15 residues. The germline V gene encodes CDR1 SQVTM and CDR2 ANQGSEA. CDR3 bases: TGCAGCGTTTCGGGTATCTTAAGGACAGAAGATGGCTACACCTTC. It codes for CSVSGILRTEDGYTF.

This clonotype was recorded at least ten times. V gene TRBV29-1 combines with J gene TRBJ1-2, with 9 bases lining up with TRBD1. The CDR3 loop spans 13 amino acids. V gave up 4 bases and J gave up 6 bases; unmatched junction bases: 6. Germline CDR1 and CDR2: SQVTM and ANQGSEA. This CDR3 is CSVAGTGSDGYTF. In DNA, the CDR3 is TGCAGCGTTGCCGGGACAGGGAGCGATGGCTACACCTTC.

This clonotype is labeled as medium-sized. V usage is TRBV4-2 and J usage is TRBJ1-5; D not resolved. Per germline, CDR1 LGHNA and CDR2 YNFKEQ. This CDR3 has 16 amino acids. V lost 1 base and J lost 0, with 10 bases in between. The CDR3 DNA sequence: TGTGCCAGCAGCCAAGCGGGCAGTCATAGCAATCAGCCCCAGCATTTT. It codes for CASSQAGSHSNQPQHF.

V usage is TRBV29-1 and J usage is TRBJ2-6; D unclear. With 4 bases removed from V and 3 bases from J, the gap between germline ends came to 1 base. CDR3 length equals 11 residues. From germline, CDR1 is SQVTM and CDR2 ANQGSEA. The CDR3 region has the DNA TGCAGCGTTGTTGGGGCCAACGTCCTGACTTTC. It specifies CSVVGANVLTF.

This clonotype counts as medium-sized. The chain links TRBV4-2 to TRBJ2-1, with 9 bases fitting TRBD2. CDR1 is LGHNA, CDR2 YNFKEQ, per germline. Trimming at V came to 4 bases and at J to 7 bases, leaving 2 bases not matched to a gene. This CDR3 comprises 13 residues. The chain's CDR3 is CASSPREGNEQFF. DNA for the CDR3: TGTGCCAGCAGCCCGCGGGAGGGAAATGAGCAGTTCTTC.